The next 21 T cell receptor beta chains were all read from a single sample in a study of blood T cell repertoires in COVID-19. Here immunoSEQ multiplex PCR was the method, and the copy in TCRdb shows in-frame clones only, minus some. Of fewer than 350,000 clones listed, about 90% are singletons. Material for sequencing was peripheral blood. These receptors all stem from a woman in her 30s with COVID-19, enrolled during active disease.

The rearrangement links TRBV19 to TRBJ1-4; tentative D call: TRBD1 (6 bases). The CDR3 loop spans 17 amino acids. Germline V gene lookup returns CDR1 LNHDA and CDR2 SQIVND (reference sequence). V was clipped by 2 bases and J by 0 bases, with 13 bases between them. In DNA, the CDR3 is TGTGCCAGTAGTATAAGGGGACACTCTGCAACTAATGAAAAACTGTTTTTT. It translates to CASSIRGHSATNEKLFF. Using reference TRBV19 and TRBJ1-4 for the parts outside the CDR3, the full variable domain is DGGITQSPKYLFRKEGQNVTLSCEQNLNHDAMYWYRQDPGQGLRLIYYSQIVNDFQKGDIAEGYSVSREKKESFPLTVTSAQKNPTAFYLCASSIRGHSATNEKLFFGSGTQLSVL.

This sequence joins TRBV5-5 and TRBJ2-7, with TRBD2 matching over 11 bases. CDR3 size: 19 residues. The germline CDR1 and CDR2 sequences are SGHKS and YYEKEE (reference sequence). The J segment lost 4 bases and the V segment lost 7 bases, leaving 22 bases of the junction unmatched. The CDR3 DNA is TGTGCCAGCGGCCCCTCACCTGTGCTAGCGGGGGGTTTATGGTACGAGCAGTACTTC. Translation: CASGPSPVLAGGLWYEQYF.

The chain employs TRBV15 and TRBJ2-3; TRBD2 is a possible D gene (6 bases). The CDR3 runs to 13 residues. V was pared by 0 bases and J by 6 bases, with 7 bases between. Germline V gene data show CDR1 as LNHNV and CDR2 as YYDKDF (reference sequence). This chain's CDR3 is CATSRDAGDTQYF. CDR3 DNA sequence: TGTGCCACCAGCAGAGATGCGGGGGATACGCAGTATTTT.

The gene calls are TRBV6-4 and TRBJ2-3, with D perhaps matching TRBD2 (6 bases). Germline V gene lookup returns CDR1 MRHNA and CDR2 SNTAGT. The V and J ends lost 5 bases and 1 base respectively, with 10 bases between them. The CDR3 totals 14 residues. CDR3 sequence reads: CASSTWGGTDTQYF. Here the CDR3 DNA reads TGTGCCAGCAGTACGTGGGGGGGCACAGATACGCAGTATTTT.

This clone was detected once. This chain links TRBV2 with TRBJ2-2; 8 nucleotides align to TRBD1. The V segment lost 6 bases and the J segment 4 bases; nucleotides outside the gene matches: 4. Germline CDR1 is SNHLY and CDR2 is FYNNEI. This CDR3 is built from 14 residues. CDR3 nucleotide sequence: TGTGCCAGCAGCGGGGACAGGACCACCGGGGAGCTGTTTTTT. It translates to CASSGDRTTGELFF.

The chain employs TRBV10-3 and TRBJ1-1; tentative D call: TRBD1 (6 bases). Germline V lookup: CDR1 ENHRY, CDR2 SYGVKD. Trimming removed 3 bases from V and 8 bases from J, with 16 bases in between. The CDR3 has 14 residues. CDR3 nucleotides: TGTGCCATCAGTGAAAGGCAGGGGAGCAGGGAAGCTTTCTTT. Translating it yields CAISERQGSREAFF.

The rearrangement links TRBV4-2 to TRBJ1-1; the match to TRBD1 covers 7 bases. CDR3 length: 15 residues. Germline V gives CDR1 LGHNA, CDR2 YNFKEQ. The V and J ends lost 2 bases and 1 base, in that order; junction bases with no gene match: 4. The CDR3 region is CASSQRSGGNTEAFF. CDR3 DNA sequence: TGTGCCAGCAGCCAACGCTCAGGGGGGAACACTGAAGCTTTCTTT.

The chain uses TRBV13 and TRBJ1-1, with a tentative D call TRBD1 (5 bases). There are 14 residues in the CDR3. Germline V gene sequence: CDR1 PRHDT, CDR2 FYEKMQ (reference sequence). V shed 0 bases and J shed 4 bases, with 9 bases lying between them. DNA of the CDR3: TGTGCCAGCAGCTTAGGAGCAGGGCTCACTGAAGCTTTCTTT. It yields the protein CASSLGAGLTEAFF. The complete variable domain, with remaining parts taken from reference TRBV13 and TRBJ1-1, reads AAGVIQSPRHLIKEKRETATLKCYPIPRHDTVYWYQQGPGQDPQFLISFYEKMQSDKGSIPDRFSAQQFSDYHSELNMSSLELGDSALYFCASSLGAGLTEAFFGQGTRLTVV.

The gene calls are TRBV11-3 and TRBJ2-1; 7 bases fit TRBD2. Germline V gene data show CDR1 as SGHNT and CDR2 as YENEEA. Trimming cost V 4 bases and J 0 bases; bases outside gene matches: 3. The CDR3 is made up of 15 amino acids. Here the CDR3 DNA reads TGTGCCAGCAGCTGGGGAGGGCCCTCCTACAATGAGCAGTTCTTC. It encodes CASSWGGPSYNEQFF.

This chain connects TRBV12-3 or TRBV12-4 to TRBJ2-3; no clear D. Trimming took off 6 bases at V and 5 bases at J, with 6 bases between the two ends. The CDR3 is 11 residues long. The CDR3 DNA sequence: TGTGCCAGCAGACACAGAGATACGCAGTATTTT. Encoded protein: CASRHRDTQYF.

The CDR3 sequence is CASSSPGGEEQYF. As DNA, the CDR3 is TGTGCCAGCAGCTCGCCGGGGGGGGAAGAGCAGTACTTC. The V and J genes are TRBV7-6 and TRBJ2-7; 8 nucleotides align to TRBD2. There are 13 residues in the CDR3. Germline CDR1 is SGHVS and CDR2 is FNYEAQ. The junction had 6 bases not matched to a gene; V was cut back by 4 bases and J by 7 bases.

J is TRBJ1-2 and V is TRBV15; 9 nucleotides line up with TRBD1. Trimming removed 5 bases from V and 2 bases from J; junction bases left unmatched: 9. CDR1 is LNHNV and CDR2 is YYDKDF in the germline V gene (reference sequence). The CDR3 sequence is 16 residues long. The CDR3, as DNA: TGTGCCACCAGCGTCCCCGGGACAGGGCGAAACTATGGCTACACCTTC. Translation gives CATSVPGTGRNYGYTF. Full variable domain (remainder filled in from reference TRBV15 and TRBJ1-2): DAMVIQNPRYQVTQFGKPVTLSCSQTLNHNVMYWYQQKSSQAPKLLFHYYDKDFNNEADTPDNFQSRRPNTSFCFLDIRSPGLGDTAMYLCATSVPGTGRNYGYTFGSGTRLTVV.

The CDR3: CASITGRNTIYF. CDR3 nucleotides: TGTGCCAGCATTACAGGGAGAAACACCATATATTTT. The chain combines TRBV12-3 or TRBV12-4 with TRBJ1-3, with D maybe TRBD1 (6 bases). V shed 7 bases and J shed 5 bases, with 9 bases lying between them. The CDR3 runs to 12 residues.

The CDR3 DNA is TGTGCCTGGAGTTTTGGACAGGGGGCGACCGGGGAGCTGTTTTTT. It encodes CAWSFGQGATGELFF. The chain carries TRBV30 and TRBJ2-2; 11 bases align to TRBD1. The germline V gene has CDR1 GTSNPN and CDR2 SVGIG (reference sequence). V lost 2 bases, J lost 5 bases, and 4 bases stayed unmatched. The CDR3 runs to 15 residues.

The chain carries TRBV19 and TRBJ1-6; 7 bases agree with TRBD1. V lost 8 bases, J lost 8 bases, and 18 bases stayed unmatched. The CDR3 runs to 17 residues. Germline V gene sequence: CDR1 LNHDA, CDR2 SQIVND (reference sequence). CDR3 nucleotide sequence: TGTGCCAGTTCCCCCCAACCGATCCGGGACAGAGATTCACCCCTCCACTTT. Translated, it gives CASSPQPIRDRDSPLHF.

In its sample, this clone was seen a few times. This chain connects TRBV2 to TRBJ1-2, with TRBD1 as a possible D gene (6 bases). The CDR3 contains 17 residues. Trimming cost V 3 bases and J 0 bases, with 17 bases left between them. Germline CDR1 reads SNHLY; CDR2 reads FYNNEI. The CDR3 bases are TGTGCCAGCAGTGACGCCCAATATCGGACAGCTAACTATGGCTACACCTTC. Protein: CASSDAQYRTANYGYTF.

The CDR3 bases are TGTGCCAGCAGCCAAGATCGCGGGACAGGCTATGAAAAACTGTTTTTT. As protein: CASSQDRGTGYEKLFF. This chain joins TRBV3-1 (or the pseudogene TRBV3-2) and TRBJ1-4, with 8 bases lining up with TRBD1. Per germline, CDR1 LGHDT and CDR2 YNNKEL (reference sequence). The CDR3 spans 16 residues. Unmatched junction bases numbered 6, after V lost 0 bases and J lost 6 bases.

V is TRBV28 and J is TRBJ1-2; 8 nucleotides agree with TRBD1. The CDR3 is 17 amino acids. J lost 4 bases, V lost 6 bases, and 16 bases had no gene match. In germline, CDR1 is MDHEN, CDR2 SYDVKM. CDR3: CASSSGQGSHNGYGYTF. CDR3 sequence (DNA): TGTGCCAGCAGCTCTGGACAGGGATCCCATAACGGCTATGGCTACACCTTC.

V usage is TRBV7-9 and J usage is TRBJ1-6, with unresolved D. The CDR3 covers 17 residues. The V end lost 1 base, the J end lost 0 bases, and 10 bases lay between the germline ends. CDR1 and CDR2 from the germline V gene are SEHNR and FQNEAQ (reference sequence). The CDR3 sequence is CASSLVPLSSYNSPLHF. The CDR3, as DNA: TGTGCCAGCAGCTTAGTTCCCTTGAGCTCCTATAATTCACCCCTCCACTTT.

The chain combines TRBV19 with TRBJ2-1; 7 bases align to TRBD2. Trimming cost V 1 base and J 3 bases; bases outside gene matches: 6. This CDR3 spans 16 amino acids. Germline V gene sequence: CDR1 LNHDA, CDR2 SQIVND (reference sequence). CDR3 loop: CASSIGWGGNYNEQFF. The CDR3, as DNA: TGTGCCAGTAGTATAGGGTGGGGAGGGAACTACAATGAGCAGTTCTTC.

This chain connects TRBV7-6 to TRBJ2-2; 7 positions agree with TRBD2. CDR1 and CDR2 from the germline V gene are SGHVS and FNYEAQ. This CDR3 has 16 amino acids. Unmatched junction bases numbered 5, after V lost 4 bases and J lost 0 bases. The CDR3 DNA reads as TGTGCCAGCAGCTCCCTGGGGGGGACGAACACCGGGGAGCTGTTTTTT. Translating gives CASSSLGGTNTGELFF. Full variable domain (missing parts from reference TRBV7-6 and TRBJ2-2): GAGVSQSPRYKVTKRGQDVALRCDPISGHVSLYWYRQALGQGPEFLTYFNYEAQQDKSGLPNDRFSAERPEGSISTLTIQRTEQRDSAMYRCASSSLGGTNTGELFFGEGSRLTVL.